Listed below are T cell receptor beta chains from one sample, sequenced in a study of blood T cell repertoires in COVID-19. The repertoire was sequenced with immunoSEQ multiplex PCR; TCRdb's copy has only in-frame clones and lacks some. This repertoire shows around 310,000 clones, 85% to 90% found once; its top ten account for just under 9.5%. Material for sequencing was PBMCs or T cells enriched from blood (not recorded which). The receptors here all came from a woman under 40 who had recovered from COVID-19. CDR3s include the opening cysteine and the closing phenylalanine or tryptophan. The order of the fields is V gene, clone size, J gene, D gene, CDR3 length, CDR3 DNA, CDR3 protein. D genes are given only for firm matches. Clone size is stated in some rows and not others, as once, few, many or a class when expanded.

>TRBV28|few|TRBJ1-6|.|17
TGTGCCAGCAGTCCTAGCCGCCTGGGGGCGTCCTGGTCACCCCTCCACTTT
CASSPSRLGASWSPLHF
>TRBV6-2/TRBV6-3|once|TRBJ2-7|TRBD2|17
TGTGCCAGCAGTTTTGGGATAACTAGCGGGAGCTCCTACGAGCAGTACTTC
CASSFGITSGSSYEQYF
>TRBV18|.|TRBJ1-1|.|15
TGTGCCAGCTCACCACAAAACAGGGTCACCACTGAAGCTTTCTTT
CASSPQNRVTTEAFF
>TRBV7-2|.|TRBJ2-7|.|15
TGTGCCAGCAGCTTAACTTTCGGAGTCTCCTACGAGCAGTACTTC
CASSLTFGVSYEQYF
>TRBV9|.|TRBJ2-4|TRBD2|17
TGTGCCAGCAGCGTAGATAGCGGGAGTTTCGGTGGGGACATTCAGTACTTC
CASSVDSGSFGGDIQYF
>TRBV19|.|TRBJ2-1|TRBD1|16
TGTGCCAGCACCGCAAAGGGGGCCCCGGTTTACAATGAGCAGTTCTTC
CASTAKGAPVYNEQFF
>TRBV4-2|.|TRBJ1-1|TRBD1|15
TGTGCCAGCAGCCAGCTGACAGGGGGCGGGACTGAAGCTTTCTTT
CASSQLTGGGTEAFF
>TRBV11-2|once|TRBJ1-5|TRBD1|13
TGTGCCAGCAGCCACACAGGGGGCCAGCCCCAGCATTTT
CASSHTGGQPQHF
>TRBV19|.|TRBJ2-1|TRBD1|15
TGTGCCAGTAGTATAGTCGGGACAGGGTTAGCCGAGCAGTTCTTC
CASSIVGTGLAEQFF
>TRBV30|.|TRBJ1-1|TRBD1|13
TGTGCCTGGGACAGGGGGAGGCACACTGAAGCTTTCTTT
CAWDRGRHTEAFF
>TRBV5-6|.|TRBJ2-7|TRBD2|15
TGTGCCAGCAGTCTGGAGACTAGCGGGTTCTACGAGCAGTACTTC
CASSLETSGFYEQYF
>TRBV30|.|TRBJ1-2|TRBD1|15
TGTGCCTGTCTTCTGACAGGGAGGAGGAGGTATGGCTACACCTTC
CACLLTGRRRYGYTF
>TRBV7-9|.|TRBJ2-7|TRBD1|16
TGTGCCAGCAGCTTAGAGACAGGGTACCTCGCTTACGAGCAGTACTTC
CASSLETGYLAYEQYF
>TRBV27|.|TRBJ1-1|TRBD1|13
TGTGCCAGCAGGGGACAGGTGAACACTGAAGCTTTCTTT
CASRGQVNTEAFF
>TRBV3-1/TRBV3-2|once|TRBJ2-2|TRBD2|16
TGTGCCAGCAGCCAGATTGCTAGCGGGAACACCGGGGAGCTGTTTTTT
CASSQIASGNTGELFF
>TRBV7-2|.|TRBJ2-3|.|12
TGTGCCAGCAGCCTGAGCACAGATACGCAGTATTTT
CASSLSTDTQYF
>TRBV11-2|.|TRBJ2-7|TRBD2|16
TGTGCCAGCAGCTTAGGACTAGCGGGAGGATTGTACGAGCAGTACTTC
CASSLGLAGGLYEQYF
>TRBV19|.|TRBJ2-7|.|13
TGTGCCAGTAGTATAGGGCGGGCCTACGAGCAGTACTTC
CASSIGRAYEQYF
>TRBV4-1|.|TRBJ1-5|.|14
TGCGCCAGCAGCCGCACGACAGGCGATCAGCCCCAGCATTTT
CASSRTTGDQPQHF
>TRBV19|.|TRBJ2-7|TRBD2|16
TGTGCCAGTAGTATAGTTGGAGCGGGGGGAACCTACGAGCAGTACTTC
CASSIVGAGGTYEQYF
>TRBV19|.|TRBJ1-1|TRBD1|15
TGTGCCAGTAGTATAGTAGGCAGGGGGCAATCTGAAGCTTTCTTT
CASSIVGRGQSEAFF
>TRBV27|once|TRBJ1-4|TRBD1|13
TGTGCCAGCAAGGGACAGGATGTTGAAAAACTGTTTTTT
CASKGQDVEKLFF
>TRBV7-3|few|TRBJ1-4|TRBD1|15
TGTGCCAGCAGCCATTGGACAGGGGGCGGTGAAAAACTGTTTTTT
CASSHWTGGGEKLFF
>TRBV5-4|.|TRBJ2-1|.|14
TGTGCCAGCAGCTTTCCAATCTCCTACAATGAGCAGTTCTTC
CASSFPISYNEQFF
>TRBV7-8|.|TRBJ1-1|.|14
TGTGCCAGCAGCGCGTGGGCAGGGAACACTGAAGCTTTCTTT
CASSAWAGNTEAFF
>TRBV4-3|.|TRBJ2-2|.|18
TGCGCCAGCAGCCAAGATTCAGCAGGGATAAGAAGCGCCGGGGAGCTGTTTTTT
CASSQDSAGIRSAGELFF
>TRBV28|.|TRBJ2-1|.|14
TGTGCCAGCAGCGATTCTTCGGGGGTACAGGAGCAGTTCTTC
CASSDSSGVQEQFF
>TRBV29-1|.|TRBJ1-1|.|16
TGCAGCGTTGTAAGGGCGGGGGAGACGGGGGAGTTAACGGCTTTCTTT
CSVVRAGETGELTAFF
>TRBV9|.|TRBJ1-3|.|14
TGTGCCAGCAGGAGGTCAGGGTCCGGAAACACCATATATTTT
CASRRSGSGNTIYF
>TRBV7-2|.|TRBJ1-1|.|14
TGTGCCAGCAGCTTGGACAGACAGAACACTGAAGCTTTCTTT
CASSLDRQNTEAFF
>TRBV6-5|.|TRBJ1-5|.|15
TGTGCCAGCAGTAGAAGCAGGGATGTGGAACAGCCCCAGCATTTT
CASSRSRDVEQPQHF
>TRBV19|.|TRBJ2-7|.|13
TGTGCCAGTGGGGCGGGGGCAGGCTACGAGCAGTACTTC
CASGAGAGYEQYF
>TRBV7-3|.|TRBJ2-7|TRBD1|14
TGTGCCAGCAGCGAGGGACAGGGTTATAACGAGCAGTACTTC
CASSEGQGYNEQYF
>TRBV25-1|.|TRBJ1-6|.|15
TGTGCCAGCAGGTTGGCTGGGGAGAGTAATTCACCCCTCCACTTT
CASRLAGESNSPLHF
>TRBV20-1|.|TRBJ2-7|.|11
TGCAGTGCCCGGGAAAACTACGAGCAGTACTTC
CSARENYEQYF
>TRBV2|.|TRBJ1-2|TRBD1|14
TGTGCCAGCAGTGATCCGCGGGACAGGGGTGACTACACCTTC
CASSDPRDRGDYTF
>TRBV15|.|TRBJ2-3|.|15
TGTGCCACCAGCAATATATCCTGGCCCACAGATACGCAGTATTTT
CATSNISWPTDTQYF
>TRBV25-1|.|TRBJ2-7|.|14
TGTGCCAGCAGCCTAGGGGGAAGGCTCTACGAGCAGTACTTC
CASSLGGRLYEQYF
>TRBV4-1|.|TRBJ2-2|.|17
TGCGCCAGCAGTCCAGGCCTGAGCCCGGTGGAAACCGGGGAGCTGTTTTTT
CASSPGLSPVETGELFF
>TRBV21-1|.|TRBJ2-7|.|15
TGTGCCAGCAGGACGACTAGCGGGAGGGAATACGAGCAGTACTTC
CASRTTSGREYEQYF
>TRBV6-2/TRBV6-3|.|TRBJ1-5|TRBD1|21
TGTGCCAGCAGTACATATGCCCATGCCGGGAGCGGACAGGCAAACTATCAGCCCCAGCATTTT
CASSTYAHAGSGQANYQPQHF
>TRBV2|once|TRBJ1-1|.|14
TGTGCCAGCAGTGAACTCGGTGTGAATACTGAAGCTTTCTTT
CASSELGVNTEAFF
>TRBV7-2|.|TRBJ2-1|TRBD2|16
TGTGCCAGCAGCTCGATCGGACTAGCGGGAGGTGATGAGCAGTTCTTC
CASSSIGLAGGDEQFF
>TRBV27|.|TRBJ1-1|.|16
TGTGCCAGCAGTTTATTGCAGGGGCCGGTGTACACTGAAGCTTTCTTT
CASSLLQGPVYTEAFF
>TRBV10-3|.|TRBJ1-1|.|13
TGTGCCATCAGCGGGAATCAGAACACTGAAGCTTTCTTT
CAISGNQNTEAFF
>TRBV15|.|TRBJ1-5|.|13
TGTGCCACCAGCAGTCAGGGAAATCAGCCCCAGCATTTT
CATSSQGNQPQHF
>TRBV19|.|TRBJ1-5|.|13
TGTGCCAGTAGTATCAAGGGCGGGGGGCCCCAGCATTTT
CASSIKGGGPQHF
>TRBV5-1|.|TRBJ2-7|TRBD2|16
TGCGCCAGCAGCTCGGATTTAGGACTAGGGACCTACGAGCAGTACTTC
CASSSDLGLGTYEQYF
>TRBV7-9|.|TRBJ1-2|.|13
TGTGCCAGCAGCGCCGACAAGGACTATGGCTACACCTTC
CASSADKDYGYTF
>TRBV15|few|TRBJ2-7|.|15
TGTGCCACCAGCAGAGATCGGCAACAGACCTACGAGCAGTACTTC
CATSRDRQQTYEQYF
>TRBV28|once|TRBJ1-2|.|13
TGTGCCAGCAGTTTAGGGCACAACTATGGCTACACCTTC
CASSLGHNYGYTF
>TRBV19|.|TRBJ1-6|TRBD1|15
TGTGCCAGTACCCACCCGGGACAGGGGAATTCACCCCTCCACTTT
CASTHPGQGNSPLHF
>TRBV4-1|.|TRBJ2-2|.|14
TGCGCCAGCAGCCAATTCGATAGCACCGGGGAGCTGTTTTTT
CASSQFDSTGELFF
>TRBV10-1|.|TRBJ1-1|TRBD1|12
TGCGCCAGCAGTGACGGACAGGCTGAAGCTTTCTTT
CASSDGQAEAFF
>TRBV10-3|.|TRBJ1-6|.|16
TGTGCCATCAGTGAAAGGGGAAGCCGGCAAAATTCACCCCTCCACTTT
CAISERGSRQNSPLHF